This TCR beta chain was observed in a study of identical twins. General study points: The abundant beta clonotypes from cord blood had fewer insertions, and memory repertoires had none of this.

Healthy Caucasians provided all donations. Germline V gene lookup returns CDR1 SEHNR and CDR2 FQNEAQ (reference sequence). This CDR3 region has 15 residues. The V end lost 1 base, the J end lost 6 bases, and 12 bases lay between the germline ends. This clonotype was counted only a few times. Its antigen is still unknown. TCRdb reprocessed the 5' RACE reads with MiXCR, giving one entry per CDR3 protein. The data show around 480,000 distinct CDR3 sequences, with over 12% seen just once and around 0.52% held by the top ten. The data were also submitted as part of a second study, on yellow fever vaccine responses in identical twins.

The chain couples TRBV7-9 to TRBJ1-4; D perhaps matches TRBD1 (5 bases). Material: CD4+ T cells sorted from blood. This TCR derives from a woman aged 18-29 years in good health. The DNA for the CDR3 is TGTGCCAGCAGCTTAGGTGCAGGGAAGTATGAAAAACTGTTTTTT. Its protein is CASSLGAGKYEKLFF.